This T cell receptor beta chain was captured by sequencing in a study of technical replicates of blood from a handful of donors (dated by TCRdb to about 2017). Reading from cysteine to phenylalanine, the CDR3 counts 14 amino acids. The read is trimmed to its CDR3 DNA, 42 bases read in frame from base 1. V is pruned by 2 bases and J by 6 bases, leaving 7 bases of the junction without a gene match. Sequences SGHNT (CDR1) and YYREEE (CDR2) are obtained from the germline V gene (reference sequence). Library construction relied on the immunoSEQ multiplex PCR assay. TCRdb's version of the immuneACCESS table is confined to in-frame rearrangements and falls short of the full clone set. An unresolved V gene accounts for under half of the shortfall where checked; the remainder is of unknown origin. The sample table records about 88,000 clones; approximately 95% of these occur just once. The biggest ten clones account for roughly 0.34% of the sample.

For this clone: Its antigen is unknown. No much larger clone is present one base from it, and per-base qualities are unavailable.

This TCR derives from a human donor in good health. Sequencing used T cells isolated from PBMCs. Here the chain combines TRBV5-4 and TRBJ1-2; 7 bases in the junction line up with TRBD1. The bases are TGTGCCAGCAGCTTTGTAGGGGGCGCAGATGGCTACACCTTC. Its translation reads: CASSFVGGADGYTF.